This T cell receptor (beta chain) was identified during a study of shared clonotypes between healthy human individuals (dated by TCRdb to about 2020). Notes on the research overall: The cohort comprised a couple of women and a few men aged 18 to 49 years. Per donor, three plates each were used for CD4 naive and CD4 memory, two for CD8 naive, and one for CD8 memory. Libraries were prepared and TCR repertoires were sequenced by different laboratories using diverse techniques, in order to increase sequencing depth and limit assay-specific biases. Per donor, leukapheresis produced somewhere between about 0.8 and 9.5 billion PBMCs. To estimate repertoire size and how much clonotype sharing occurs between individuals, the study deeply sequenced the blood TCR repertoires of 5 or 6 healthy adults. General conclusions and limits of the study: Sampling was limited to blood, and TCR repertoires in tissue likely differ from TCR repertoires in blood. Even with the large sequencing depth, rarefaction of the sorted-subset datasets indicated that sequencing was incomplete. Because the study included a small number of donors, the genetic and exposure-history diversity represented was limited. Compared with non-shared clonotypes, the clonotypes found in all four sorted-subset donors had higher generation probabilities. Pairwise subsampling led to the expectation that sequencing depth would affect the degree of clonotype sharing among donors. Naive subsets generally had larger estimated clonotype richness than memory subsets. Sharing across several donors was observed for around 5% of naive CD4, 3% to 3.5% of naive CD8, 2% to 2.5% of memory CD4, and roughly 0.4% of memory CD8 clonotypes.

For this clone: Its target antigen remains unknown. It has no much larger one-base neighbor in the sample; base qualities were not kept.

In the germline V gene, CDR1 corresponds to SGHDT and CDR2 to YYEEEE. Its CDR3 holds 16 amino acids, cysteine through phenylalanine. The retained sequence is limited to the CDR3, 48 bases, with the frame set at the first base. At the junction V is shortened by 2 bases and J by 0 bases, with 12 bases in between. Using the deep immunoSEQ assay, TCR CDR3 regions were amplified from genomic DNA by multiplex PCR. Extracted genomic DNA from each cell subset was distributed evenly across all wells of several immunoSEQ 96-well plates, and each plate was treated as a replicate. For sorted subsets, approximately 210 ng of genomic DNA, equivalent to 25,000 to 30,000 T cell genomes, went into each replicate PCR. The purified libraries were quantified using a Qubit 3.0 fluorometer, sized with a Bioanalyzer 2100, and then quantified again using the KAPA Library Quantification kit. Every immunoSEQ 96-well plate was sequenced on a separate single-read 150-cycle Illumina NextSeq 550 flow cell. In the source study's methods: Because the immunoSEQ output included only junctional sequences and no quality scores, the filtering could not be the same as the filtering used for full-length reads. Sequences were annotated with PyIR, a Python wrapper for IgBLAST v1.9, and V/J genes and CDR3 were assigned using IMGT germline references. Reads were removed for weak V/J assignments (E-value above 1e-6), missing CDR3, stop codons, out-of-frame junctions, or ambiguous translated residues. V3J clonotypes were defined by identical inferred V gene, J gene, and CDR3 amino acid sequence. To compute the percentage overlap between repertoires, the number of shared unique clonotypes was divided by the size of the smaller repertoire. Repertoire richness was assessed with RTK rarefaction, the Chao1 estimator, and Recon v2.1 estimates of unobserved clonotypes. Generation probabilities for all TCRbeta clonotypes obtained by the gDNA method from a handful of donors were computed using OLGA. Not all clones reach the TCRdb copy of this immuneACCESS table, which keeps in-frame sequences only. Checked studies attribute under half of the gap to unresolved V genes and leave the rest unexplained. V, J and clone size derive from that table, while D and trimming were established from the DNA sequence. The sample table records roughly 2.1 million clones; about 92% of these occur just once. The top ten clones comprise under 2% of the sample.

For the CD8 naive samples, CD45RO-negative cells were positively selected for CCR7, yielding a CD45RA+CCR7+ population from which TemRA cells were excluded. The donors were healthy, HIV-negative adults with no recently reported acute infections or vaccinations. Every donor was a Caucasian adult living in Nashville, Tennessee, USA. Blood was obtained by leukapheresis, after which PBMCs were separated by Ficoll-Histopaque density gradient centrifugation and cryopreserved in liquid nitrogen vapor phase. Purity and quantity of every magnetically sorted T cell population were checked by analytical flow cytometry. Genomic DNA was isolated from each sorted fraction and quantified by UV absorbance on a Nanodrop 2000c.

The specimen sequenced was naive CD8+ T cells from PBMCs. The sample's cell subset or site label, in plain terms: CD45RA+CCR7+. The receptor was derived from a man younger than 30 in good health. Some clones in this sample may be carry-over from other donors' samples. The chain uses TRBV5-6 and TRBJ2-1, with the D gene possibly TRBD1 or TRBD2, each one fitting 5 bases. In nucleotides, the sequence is TGTGCCAGCAGCTTATATGTTGGGGGCTCCTACAATGAGCAGTTCTTC. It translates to CASSLYVGGSYNEQFF.